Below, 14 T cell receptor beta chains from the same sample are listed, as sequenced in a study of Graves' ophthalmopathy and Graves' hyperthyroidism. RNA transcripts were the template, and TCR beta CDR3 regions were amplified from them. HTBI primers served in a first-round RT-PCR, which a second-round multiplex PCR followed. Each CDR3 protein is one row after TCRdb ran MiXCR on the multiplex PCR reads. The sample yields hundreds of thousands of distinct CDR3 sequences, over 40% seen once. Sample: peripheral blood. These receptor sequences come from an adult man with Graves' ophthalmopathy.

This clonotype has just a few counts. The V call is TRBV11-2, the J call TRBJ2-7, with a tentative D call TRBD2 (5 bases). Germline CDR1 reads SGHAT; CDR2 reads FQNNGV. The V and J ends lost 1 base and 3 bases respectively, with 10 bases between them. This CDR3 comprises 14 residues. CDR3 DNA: TGTGCCAGCAGCTTAGGGGAGCTCTACTACGAGCAGTACTTC. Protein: CASSLGELYYEQYF.

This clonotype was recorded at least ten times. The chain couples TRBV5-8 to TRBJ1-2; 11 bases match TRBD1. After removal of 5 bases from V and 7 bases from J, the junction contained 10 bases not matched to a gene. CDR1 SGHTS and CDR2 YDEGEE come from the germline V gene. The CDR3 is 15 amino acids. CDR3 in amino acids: CASRAMDRGPGGYTF. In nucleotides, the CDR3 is TGTGCCAGCAGGGCGATGGACAGGGGGCCAGGTGGCTACACCTTC.

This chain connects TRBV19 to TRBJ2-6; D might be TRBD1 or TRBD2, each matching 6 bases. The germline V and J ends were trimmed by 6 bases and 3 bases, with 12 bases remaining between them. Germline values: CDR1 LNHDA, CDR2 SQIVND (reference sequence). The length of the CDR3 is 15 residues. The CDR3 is CASRGGGYGANVLTF. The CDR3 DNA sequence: TGTGCCAGTAGGGGGGGCGGCTATGGGGCCAACGTCCTGACTTTC.

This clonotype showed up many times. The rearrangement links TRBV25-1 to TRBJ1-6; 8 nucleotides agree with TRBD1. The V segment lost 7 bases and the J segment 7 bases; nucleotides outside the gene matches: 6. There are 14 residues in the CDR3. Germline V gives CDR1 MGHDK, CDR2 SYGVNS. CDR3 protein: CASNGQGRNSPLHF. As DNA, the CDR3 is TGTGCCAGCAATGGACAGGGTAGGAATTCACCCCTCCACTTT. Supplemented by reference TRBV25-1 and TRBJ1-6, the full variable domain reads EADIYQTPRYLVIGTGKKITLECSQTMGHDKMYWYQQDPGMELHLIHYSYGVNSTEKGDLSSESTVSRIRTEHFPLTLESARPSHTSQYLCASNGQGRNSPLHFGNGTRLTVT.

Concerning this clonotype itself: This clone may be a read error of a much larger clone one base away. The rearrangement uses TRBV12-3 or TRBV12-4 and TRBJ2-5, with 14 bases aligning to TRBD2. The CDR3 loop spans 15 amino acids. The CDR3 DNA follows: TGTGCCGGCAGCCGAGGACTAGCGGGAGGAGAGACCCAGTACTTC. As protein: CAGSRGLAGGETQYF.

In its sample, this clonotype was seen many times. The CDR3 spells CASSLATFNSPLHF. CDR3 bases: TGTGCCAGCAGCTTAGCTACTTTTAATTCACCCCTCCACTTT. The chain has TRBV11-2 and TRBJ1-6; D remains ambiguous. The germline V and J ends were trimmed by 1 base and 6 bases, with 7 bases remaining between them. Germline CDR1 SGHAT, CDR2 FQNNGV. The CDR3 sequence is 14 residues long.

CDR3 bases: TGTGCCAGTAGTACCGGGACAGGAGGCGCCGGGGAGCTGTTTTTT. Translation: CASSTGTGGAGELFF. The chain recombines TRBV19 with TRBJ2-2; 8 bases agree with TRBD1. The junction had 7 bases not matched to a gene; V was cut back by 4 bases and J by 6 bases. This CDR3 has 15 residues. Germline V gives CDR1 LNHDA, CDR2 SQIVND (reference sequence).

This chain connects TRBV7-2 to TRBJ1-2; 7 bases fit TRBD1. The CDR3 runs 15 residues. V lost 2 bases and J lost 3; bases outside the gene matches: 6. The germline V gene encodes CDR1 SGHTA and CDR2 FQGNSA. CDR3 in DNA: TGTGCCAGCAGCTTAAGGGCCACAGGGGACTATGGCTACACCTTC. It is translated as CASSLRATGDYGYTF.

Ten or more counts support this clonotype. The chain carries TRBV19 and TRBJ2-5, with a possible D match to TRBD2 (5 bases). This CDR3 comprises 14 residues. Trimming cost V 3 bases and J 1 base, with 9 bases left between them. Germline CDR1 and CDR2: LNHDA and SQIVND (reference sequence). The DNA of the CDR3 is TGTGCCAGTAGTATCGGCAGCGGCCAAGAGACCCAGTACTTC. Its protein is CASSIGSGQETQYF.

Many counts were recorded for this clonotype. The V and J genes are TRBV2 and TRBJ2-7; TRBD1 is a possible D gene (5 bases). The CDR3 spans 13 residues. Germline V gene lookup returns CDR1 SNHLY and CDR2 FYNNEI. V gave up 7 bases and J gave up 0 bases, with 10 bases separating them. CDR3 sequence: CASIDSRSYEQYF. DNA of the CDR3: TGTGCCAGCATCGACAGTCGCTCCTACGAGCAGTACTTC.

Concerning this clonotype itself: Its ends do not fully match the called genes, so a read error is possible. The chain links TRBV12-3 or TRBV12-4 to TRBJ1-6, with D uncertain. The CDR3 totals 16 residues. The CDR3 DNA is TGTGCCAGCAGTACCGACCTTGGCCGGGGAGATTCACCCCCCCACTTT. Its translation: CASSTDLGRGDSPPHF.

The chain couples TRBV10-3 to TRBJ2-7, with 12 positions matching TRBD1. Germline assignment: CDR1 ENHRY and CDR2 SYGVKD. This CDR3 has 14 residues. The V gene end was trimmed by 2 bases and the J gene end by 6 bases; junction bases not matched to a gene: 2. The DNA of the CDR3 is TGTGCCATCAGTGAGGGGACAGGGGGCGGCGAGCAGTACTTC. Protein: CAISEGTGGGEQYF.

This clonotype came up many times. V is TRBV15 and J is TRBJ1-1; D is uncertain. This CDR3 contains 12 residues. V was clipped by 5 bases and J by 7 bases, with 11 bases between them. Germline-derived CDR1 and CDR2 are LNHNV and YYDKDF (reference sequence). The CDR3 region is CATSQIPGEAFF. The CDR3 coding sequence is TGTGCCACCAGCCAGATACCCGGTGAAGCTTTCTTT.

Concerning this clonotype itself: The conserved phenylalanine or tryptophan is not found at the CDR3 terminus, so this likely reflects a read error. The CDR3 DNA reads TGTGCTAGTGGTTTGGTACCCTACGAGCAGTACCTC. It codes for CASGLVPYEQYL. The chain recombines TRBV12-5 with TRBJ2-7, with unresolved D. This CDR3 spans 12 amino acids. The V end lost 0 bases, the J end lost 2 bases, and 2 bases lay between the germline ends. Germline CDR1 is LGHNT and CDR2 is FRNRAP.